What follows is one TCR beta chain and its context. What it binds is not known. PCR involved 60 Vbeta and 13 Jbeta primers. TCRdb keeps only in-frame clones here, not all; method: immunoSEQ multiplex PCR. The sample shows about 140,000 clones, 70% to 85% of them seen only once. The data were taken from a study of cytomegalovirus exposure and HLA in healthy donors. Across the whole study: A prior study identified some 100 million unique TCR beta sequences from 180 million or so T cells. Study-wide findings and caveats: A later analysis linked around 15,000 TCR beta sequences to HLA alleles at 0.05 false discovery rate. There were under 200 TCR beta chains listed as cytomegalovirus-associated. Later analysis identified a missense DCLRE1C variant that was linked to TCR beta V- and J-gene trimming.

Trimming took 0 bases from V and 7 from J; bases not matched to a gene: 2. The CDR3 loop spans 15 amino acids. CDR1 is SGDLS and CDR2 is YYNGEE in the germline V gene. The sequence derives from a young man in good health and CMV-seropositive. The rearrangement links TRBV9 to TRBJ2-1; 12 nucleotides line up with TRBD2. The source material was PBMCs. This CDR3 reads CASSVASGGGNEQFF. The CDR3 DNA sequence: TGTGCCAGCAGCGTAGCTAGCGGGGGGGGAAATGAGCAGTTCTTC. The full variable domain, rest sourced from reference TRBV9 and TRBJ2-1, is DSGVTQTPKHLITATGQRVTLRCSPRSGDLSVYWYQQSLDQGLQFLIQYYNGEERAKGNILERFSAQQFPDLHSELNLSSLELGDSALYFCASSVASGGGNEQFFGPGTRLTVL.